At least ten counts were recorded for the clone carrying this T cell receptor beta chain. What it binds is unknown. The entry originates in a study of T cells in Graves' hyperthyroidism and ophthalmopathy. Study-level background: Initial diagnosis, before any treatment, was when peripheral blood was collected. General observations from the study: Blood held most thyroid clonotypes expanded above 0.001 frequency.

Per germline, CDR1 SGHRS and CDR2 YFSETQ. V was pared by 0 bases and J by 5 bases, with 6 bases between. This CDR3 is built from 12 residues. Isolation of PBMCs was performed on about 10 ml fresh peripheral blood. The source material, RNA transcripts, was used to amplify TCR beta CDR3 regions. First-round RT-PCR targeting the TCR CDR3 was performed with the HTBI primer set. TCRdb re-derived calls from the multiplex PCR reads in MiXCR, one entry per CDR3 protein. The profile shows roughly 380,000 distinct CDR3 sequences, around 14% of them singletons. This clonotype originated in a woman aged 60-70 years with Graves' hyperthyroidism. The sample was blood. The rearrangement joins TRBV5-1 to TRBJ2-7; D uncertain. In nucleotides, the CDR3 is TGCGCCAGCAGCTTGGTGGCGGACGAGCAGTACTTC. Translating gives CASSLVADEQYF.